Only a few counts were recorded for the clone carrying this T cell receptor beta chain. The antigen remains unidentified. Deletions cut 5 bases from V and 8 bases from J, with 19 bases between. The CDR3 covers 15 residues. The sample originates from a study of blood T cells in healthy people across ages. Study-wide results and caveats: Versus aged donors, long-lived donors had higher diversity and more naive CD4+ cells. It was held that diversity estimates obtained from one million T cells represented underestimates.

Sample-barcoded 5' priming and a J-beta primer mix drove a second PCR of about 6 to 11 cycles. TCRdb passed the 5' RACE reads through MiXCR, listing each CDR3 protein once. The sample has about 1.6 million distinct CDR3 sequences, roughly 32% seen once. This TCR derives from a woman in her twenties or thirties in good health. The sequenced material came from blood. This chain links TRBV12-3 or TRBV12-4 with TRBJ2-1, with D possibly TRBD2 on 6 matching bases. CDR3 in amino acids: CASSPRDGGLDEQFF. In DNA form, the CDR3 reads TGTGCCAGCAGTCCCAGGGACGGAGGGCTGGATGAGCAGTTCTTC.